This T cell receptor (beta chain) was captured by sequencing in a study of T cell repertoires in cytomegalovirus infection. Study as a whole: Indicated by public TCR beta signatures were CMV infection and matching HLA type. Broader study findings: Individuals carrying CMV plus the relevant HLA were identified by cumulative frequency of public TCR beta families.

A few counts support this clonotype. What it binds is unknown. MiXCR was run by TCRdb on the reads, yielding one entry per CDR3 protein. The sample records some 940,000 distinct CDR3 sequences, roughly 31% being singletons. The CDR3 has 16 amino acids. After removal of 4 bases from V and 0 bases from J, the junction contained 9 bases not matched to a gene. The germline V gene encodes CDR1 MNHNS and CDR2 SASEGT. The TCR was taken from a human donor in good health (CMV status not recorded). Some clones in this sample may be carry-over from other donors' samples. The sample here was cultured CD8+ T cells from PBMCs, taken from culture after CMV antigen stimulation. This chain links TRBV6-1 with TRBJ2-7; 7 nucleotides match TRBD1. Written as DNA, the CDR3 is TGTGCCAGCAGTGCCCCGGCAGGGGGTAACTCCTACGAGCAGTACGTC. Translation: CASSAPAGGNSYEQYV.